This T cell receptor (beta chain) was obtained from a study of blood T cell repertoires in COVID-19. About the study: T cells, B-cell-depleted T cells, or PBMCs provided the cDNA or gDNA that served as material.

Germline lookup yields CDR1 SEHNR and CDR2 FQNEAQ (reference sequence). This CDR3 region has 14 residues. Trimming shortened V by 2 bases and J by 0 bases, and 8 bases separated the two germline ends. This clone was recorded a few times. The authors' processing: Reference gene primer amplification yielded estimated nucleated cell counts. The method was immunoSEQ multiplex PCR; TCRdb's version includes in-frame clones alone and lacks a portion of them. Clone size and the V and J calls come from that table; the DNA yielded D and trimming. The sample holds some 50,000 clones, roughly 86% seen once. The source of this sequence is a woman aged 60-70 years with acute or convalescent COVID-19. Sequenced material: peripheral blood. The V and J genes are TRBV7-9 and TRBJ2-7; D possibly corresponds to TRBD1 (5 bases). CDR3 in DNA: TGTGCCAGCAGCTTATCAGGGTACTCCTACGAGCAGTACTTC. Amino acid sequence: CASSLSGYSYEQYF.